This record concerns one TCR beta chain sequence. Its antigen remains unknown. This entry is derived from a study of PD-1 blockade in classical Hodgkin lymphoma. Measured with immunoSEQ multiplex PCR; TCRdb has only the in-frame clones, and not every one. Of 70,000 to 80,000 clones in the sample, 90% to 95% were seen once. Each patient experienced a relapse that followed autologous stem cell transplantation, and brentuximab vedotin exposure varied. Study-wide findings and caveats: Before treatment, complete responders showed about the same diversity as newly diagnosed patients. TCR diversity rose significantly by C4D1 in CD4+ but not CD8+ cells.

The CDR3 is 14 residues long. V was trimmed by 0 bases and J by 0 bases, leaving 3 bases between them. The germline gives CDR1 SEHNR, CDR2 FQNEAQ (reference sequence). The chain recombines TRBV7-9 with TRBJ1-5, with D uncertain. The material sequenced was peripheral blood mononuclear cells (PBMCs), taken at baseline. The sequence derives from a human donor with classical Hodgkin lymphoma. The CDR3 loop is CASSLADSNQPQHF. The CDR3 DNA is TGTGCCAGCAGCTTAGCAGATAGCAATCAGCCCCAGCATTTT.